This T cell receptor beta chain derives from a study of cytomegalovirus exposure and HLA in healthy donors (dated by TCRdb to about 2017). Regarding the research as a whole: An earlier analysis of approximately 640 of the donors reported approximately 290 Gb of sequence data and 117 million unique TCR beta sequences from about 200 million T cells. An early release covering roughly 640 HLA-typed donors comprised about 300 gigabases of sequencing data and some 79 million unique TCR sequences. Of the 300 to 500 genotyped donors, approximately 81% were placed in the genetic ancestry cluster associated with self-reported Caucasian donors. The study was designed to test whether signatures of past pathogen exposure could be identified by cataloging public T cell receptors. The T cell repertoires of around 730 subjects were profiled by immunosequencing and related to cytomegalovirus serostatus. Along with the approximately 700-subject first cohort, a separate validation cohort of over 90 different subjects was used. High-throughput TCR immunosequencing, statistical association of individual TCRs with disease status, and machine learning were combined to predict cytomegalovirus infection status. In a later analysis, previously published TCR beta repertoires from 500 to 750 donors were re-analyzed and high-resolution HLA genotyping was added so that TCR occurrence patterns could be studied. The later analysis used no new phenotypic data to find candidate immune exposures, relying instead on TCR beta sequences and their occurrence across donors. An earlier analysis of approximately 580 of the donors used high-throughput TCR beta sequencing to judge whether each TCR beta V gene segment behaved as functional or pseudogenic. Alongside the repertoire data, information on donor age, sex, ethnicity and CMV serostatus was compiled. Genome-wide SNP genotypes for about 65% of the roughly 700 donors were used in a later genetic analysis, which treated that subset as a discovery cohort. All discovery cohort repertoires had been generated on a single sequencing platform. Both class I and class II loci were covered by HLA typing, at four-digit resolution. Typing coverage varied by locus: about 620-630 donors for A, B, C, DRB1 and DQB1; about 520 for DQA1; nearly 610 for DPA1; some 470 for DPB1. Roughly five DR-DQ haplotypes were treated as single units for association and clustering because of strong linkage in the cohort. On average, around 240,000 unique TCR beta nucleotide sequences were sequenced per donor among some 430 genotyped donors of the cohort, with 15% to 20% of those sequences being non-productive.

The cohort consisted of hundreds of healthy bone marrow donors. At the time of sampling, every cohort member was nominally healthy, though immune exposures that went unrecorded were likely present. The donor was CMV seronegative and belonged to the group of 380 or so seronegative cohort members. Each donor provided a peripheral blood sample, and peripheral blood mononuclear cells were used for TCR beta sequencing. Genomic DNA was extracted from the blood cell samples with the Qiagen DNeasy Blood Extraction Kit. About this clone itself: The clone's antigen remains unknown. No clone much larger than this one lies a single base away; base qualities are absent.

The germline V gene provides CDR1 KGHSH and CDR2 LQKENI. The CDR3 contains 15 residues, cysteine and phenylalanine counted. Just CDR3 DNA is preserved here, 45 bases in frame from base 1. Deletion took 0 bases off V and 1 base off J, with a span of 7 bases between the germline ends. Libraries came from the immunoSEQ multiplex PCR assay. The multiplex PCR relied on a mix of 60 forward primers for TCR Vbeta segments and 13 reverse primers for TCR Jbeta segments. Amplification of the CDR3 region of rearranged TCR beta genes was performed with a multiplex PCR assay on genomic DNA. On the Illumina HiSeq System, the amplified TCR beta libraries were sequenced as 87-base-pair reads. For the original study's pipeline: In a later analysis, some 80 million unique TCR beta chains were counted across the approximately 640 repertoires, and approximately 9.9 million of these chains were shared by at least two donors. A nearest-neighbor algorithm error-corrected the raw reads and collapsed the reads into unique sequences, merging closely related sequences to remove PCR and sequencing errors. CDR3 sequences were aligned to IMGT reference sequences to assign V, D and J gene segments. Each retained sequence needed at least a six-nucleotide match to both a V gene segment and a J gene segment. Rearrangements were classified as productive when the CDR3 lacked stop codons and remained in frame with V and J, and all other rearrangements were classified as non-productive. CDR3 was defined according to IMGT convention as the region running from the second conserved V-encoded cysteine to the conserved J-encoded phenylalanine. In an earlier analysis of roughly 580 of the donors, sequences lacking an unambiguous match to a single V gene segment were excluded. In an earlier analysis of approximately 590 of the donors, a V segment was called functional when productive rearrangements were above 56.7%, and segregating when the standard deviation between donors exceeded 5%. A statistical classification framework was built to diagnose cytomegalovirus status from the catalog of TCR beta chain sequences. In a later analysis, V and J genes were assigned by comparing TCR nucleotide sequences against IMGT/GENE-DB human TR gene sequences. The TCRdist pipeline was used in a later analysis to assign CDR3 sequences and most-parsimonious VDJ recombination scenarios. In a later analysis, each TCR beta chain was defined by its CDR3 amino acid sequence together with its V-gene family, and reads lacking a unique V-gene family were excluded. A later analysis removed 600 or so highly shared, low-generation-probability nucleotide sequences to deal with suspected cross-contamination and a sequencing artifact. A later analysis calculated a clonal expansion index for each public chain from normalized within-repertoire ranks of inferred template counts. In a later analysis, generation probabilities were computed using a VDJ recombination model fitted to out-of-frame rearrangements, and the results were checked against IGoR. In a later analysis, TCR-TCR, TCR-HLA and TCR-CMV co-occurrence was scored with hypergeometric tests, and a repertoire-size bias correction was applied to TCR pairs. To estimate false discovery rates, a later analysis permuted the HLA or CMV assignments 20 times. A later analysis grouped co-occurring TCRs with DBSCAN, adding TCRdist sequence similarity when clustering within HLA-allele-positive subsets. Repertoires with fewer than 30,000 or more than 120,000 public chains were left out of co-occurrence clustering, as were a few repertoires with anomalous nucleotide sharing. In TCRdb, the immuneACCESS table is reduced to in-frame sequences with V and J assigned. These tables do not hold every clone; where another copy was compared, an unresolved V gene accounts for under half, and the others remain unexplained. The DNA was the basis for D and trimming; V, J and clone size are from that table. This sample gives 180,000 or so clones in total; 60% to 85% of them show up just once. The ten biggest clones cover 2.9% of the sample.

Overall results and qualifications from the work: The study listed approximately 150 TCR beta chains as associated with cytomegalovirus. In a later genetic analysis, fewer N-insertions in productive TCRs were reported among donors in an Asian-associated ancestry cluster than the roughly 700-donor mean. In a later analysis, most CMV-associated TCR beta chains were found to appear HLA-restricted, with HLA associations seemingly driven largely by CMV exposure. The presence/absence analyses assumed that sequencing depth was roughly uniform across donors, and that assumption may not be true. In vitro tests confirmed that three of the cytomegalovirus-associated TCR beta chains recognize cytomegalovirus antigens. Most TCR sequences were observed very rarely across donors, whereas some public TCRs were present in many individuals. Cytomegalovirus status was reported to be diagnosed by the classifier with high specificity and sensitivity in both the original and validation cohorts. A later analysis found that TCR association rates varied across HLA loci, with DRB1 alleles showing the most associated TCRs and HLA-C alleles the fewest. Correlated functional status among segregating V segments might reflect linkage disequilibrium, but an unknown experimental factor could not be ruled out. A later analysis associated some 17,000 TCR beta sequences with specific HLA alleles at a false discovery rate of 0.05. V-gene and J-gene trimming of TCR beta chains was associated with a missense DCLRE1C variant in a later genetic analysis, and the association was replicated in an independent cohort. In an earlier analysis of more than 450 of the donors, most TCR beta V segments were observed in productive rearrangements about 90% or about 30% of the time, broadly matching IMGT annotations. CMV serostatus was the only immune exposure information available for the cohort. The sequencing pipeline was judged likely to have produced a cluster of highly shared sequence variants as a technical artifact. The authors suggested that the approach could potentially be extended to other disease states and immunological phenotypes. In this cohort, only TCR beta chains were sequenced, and detectable features were limited by the absence of alpha or paired-chain data. In a later analysis, several top co-occurrence clusters were reported to appear linked to parvovirus B19, influenza, CMV and Epstein-Barr virus. Because HLA typing was unavailable for some donors at each locus, only the typed subset was used in association tests. A further reported finding was that TCR beta sequences accurately predicted the HLA-A and HLA-B alleles for most subjects in the first cohort. When HLA alleles, especially DR and DQ, strongly co-occurred, attributing TCR associations to individual alleles was difficult. A later analysis found that HLA-associated TCR beta chains were more clonally expanded and had lower generation probabilities than equally common non-associated chains. Some IMGT-functional V segments, including TRBV6-2 and TRBV6-3, could not be told apart with the 87-base-pair reads, so those segments were excluded. Because counts were too low, some 16 rarely observed V segments, including chromosome 9 orphons, were excluded from the earlier analysis of some 540 of the donors.

The chain was built from TRBV18 and TRBJ1-5; 5 matching bases give a weak D call of TRBD1. The sample taken for sequencing was PBMCs. This sequence originates from a male donor in good health and CMV-seronegative. The nucleotide sequence is TGTGCCAGCTCACCACCCGGGGGAAGCAATCAGCCCCAGCATTTT. Translated, this is CASSPPGGSNQPQHF.